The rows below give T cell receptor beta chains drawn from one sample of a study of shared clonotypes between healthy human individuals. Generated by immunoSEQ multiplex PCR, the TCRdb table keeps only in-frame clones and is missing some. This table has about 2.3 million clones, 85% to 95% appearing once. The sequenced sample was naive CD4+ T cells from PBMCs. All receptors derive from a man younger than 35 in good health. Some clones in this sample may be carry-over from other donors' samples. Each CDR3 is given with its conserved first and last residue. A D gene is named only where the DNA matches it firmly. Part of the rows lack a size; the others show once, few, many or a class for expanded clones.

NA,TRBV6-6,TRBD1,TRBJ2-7,CASSYYRGLGEQYF,TGTGCCAGCAGTTATTACAGGGGCCTAGGCGAGCAGTACTTC
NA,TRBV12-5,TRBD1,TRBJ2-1,CASGLTGGQSNEQFF,TGTGCTAGTGGTTTGACAGGGGGCCAAAGCAATGAGCAGTTCTTC
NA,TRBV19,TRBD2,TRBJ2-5,CASSSGRAGQETQYF,TGTGCCAGTAGTTCCGGGAGGGCCGGGCAAGAGACCCAGTACTTC
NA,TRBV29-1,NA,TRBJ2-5,CSARGLFRETQYF,TGCAGCGCTAGGGGACTTTTCCGGGAGACCCAGTACTTC
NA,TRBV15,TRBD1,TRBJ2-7,CATSSDRETGVGFDEQYF,TGTGCCACCAGCAGTGACCGTGAGACAGGGGTAGGATTTGACGAGCAGTACTTC
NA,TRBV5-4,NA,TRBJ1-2,CASSVGEGKIVGGGYTF,TGTGCCAGCAGCGTTGGGGAGGGGAAAATAGTCGGTGGTGGCTACACCTTC
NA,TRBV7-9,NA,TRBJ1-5,CAGGADDQPQHF,TGTGCCGGAGGAGCGGACGATCAGCCCCAGCATTTT
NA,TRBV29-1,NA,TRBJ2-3,CSGGTDTQYF,TGCAGCGGAGGCACAGATACGCAGTATTTT
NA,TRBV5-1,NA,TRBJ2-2,CASSFPETGELFF,TGCGCCAGCAGCTTCCCGGAGACCGGGGAGCTGTTTTTT
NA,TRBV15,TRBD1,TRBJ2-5,CATSRDGAGGRETQYF,TGTGCCACCAGCAGAGATGGGGCAGGGGGCCGTGAGACCCAGTACTTC
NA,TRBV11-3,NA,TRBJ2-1,CASSFILGGINEQFF,TGTGCCAGCAGCTTTATCCTAGGCGGTATAAATGAGCAGTTCTTC
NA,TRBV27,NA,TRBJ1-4,CASSSLGEKLFF,TGTGCCAGCAGTTCCTTAGGTGAAAAACTGTTTTTT
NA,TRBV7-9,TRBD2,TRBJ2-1,CASSHPGGAGVYNEQFF,TGTGCCAGCAGCCACCCCGGGGGAGCGGGGGTCTACAATGAGCAGTTCTTC
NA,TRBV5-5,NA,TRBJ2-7,CASSLSWTAHSYEQYF,TGTGCCAGCAGCTTGTCGTGGACGGCTCATTCCTACGAGCAGTACTTC
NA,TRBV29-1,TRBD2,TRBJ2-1,CSVGRLAGGEQFF,TGCAGCGTTGGGCGTCTAGCGGGAGGTGAGCAGTTCTTC
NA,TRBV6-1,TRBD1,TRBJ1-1,CASSFGQGNTEAFF,TGTGCCAGCAGCTTCGGACAGGGGAACACTGAAGCTTTCTTT
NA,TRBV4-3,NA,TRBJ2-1,CASSQERAGRPYNEQFF,TGCGCCAGCAGCCAAGAACGGGCGGGGAGACCCTACAATGAGCAGTTCTTC
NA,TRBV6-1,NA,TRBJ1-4,CASRDRQPNEKLFF,TGTGCCAGCAGGGACCGACAGCCTAATGAAAAACTGTTTTTT
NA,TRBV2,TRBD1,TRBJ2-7,CASRPGTVEYEQYF,TGTGCCAGCAGACCCGGGACAGTTGAATACGAGCAGTACTTC
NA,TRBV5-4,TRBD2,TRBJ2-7,CASSAGLAGGYEQYF,TGTGCCAGCAGCGCCGGACTAGCGGGAGGGTACGAGCAGTACTTC
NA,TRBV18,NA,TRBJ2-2,CASSPPTGGTGELFF,TGTGCCAGCTCACCACCGACAGGTGGTACCGGGGAGCTGTTTTTT
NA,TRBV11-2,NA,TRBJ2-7,CASSPDRWGREGGYEQYF,TGTGCCAGCAGCCCGGACCGATGGGGAAGGGAAGGCGGATACGAGCAGTACTTC
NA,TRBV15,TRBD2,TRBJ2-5,CATSRAPGLVETQYF,TGTGCCACCAGCAGGGCCCCGGGACTAGTTGAGACCCAGTACTTC
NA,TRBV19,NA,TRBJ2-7,CASRHRGTATYEQYF,TGTGCCAGTAGGCACCGTGGGACGGCAACCTACGAGCAGTACTTC
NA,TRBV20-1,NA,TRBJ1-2,CSASEGGYTF,TGCAGTGCTAGCGAGGGTGGCTACACCTTC
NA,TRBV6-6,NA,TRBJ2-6,CASSLTDSGANVLTF,TGTGCCAGCAGTCTGACAGACTCTGGGGCCAACGTCCTGACTTTC
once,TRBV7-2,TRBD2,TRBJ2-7,CASRYDIASGSYEQYF,TGTGCCAGCAGGTATGACATCGCAAGCGGGAGCTACGAGCAGTACTTC
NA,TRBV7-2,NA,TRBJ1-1,CASSLERNTEAFF,TGTGCCAGCAGCTTAGAACGGAACACTGAAGCTTTCTTT
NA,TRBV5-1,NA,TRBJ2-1,CASSLEFVGNEQFF,TGCGCCAGCAGCTTGGAATTCGTCGGGAATGAGCAGTTCTTC
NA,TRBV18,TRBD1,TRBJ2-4,CASSPTDRAKNIQYF,TGTGCCAGCTCACCCACGGACAGGGCCAAAAACATTCAGTACTTC
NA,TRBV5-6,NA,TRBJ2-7,CASSLGIADEQYF,TGTGCCAGCAGCTTAGGGATCGCGGACGAGCAGTACTTC
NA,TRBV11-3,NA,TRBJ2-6,CASSLGGALSGANVLTF,TGTGCCAGCAGCTTAGGGGGGGCCCTATCCGGGGCCAACGTCCTGACTTTC
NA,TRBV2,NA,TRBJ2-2,CASSEAGGDTGELFF,TGTGCCAGCAGTGAAGCAGGGGGAGACACCGGGGAGCTGTTTTTT
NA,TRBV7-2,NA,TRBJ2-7,CASSLPDGVYEQYF,TGTGCCAGCAGCCTTCCGGACGGGGTATACGAGCAGTACTTC
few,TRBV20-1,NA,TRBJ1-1,CSARVTEAFF,TGCAGTGCTAGGGTAACTGAAGCTTTCTTT
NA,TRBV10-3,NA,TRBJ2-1,CAISELSSYNEQFF,TGTGCCATCAGTGAGCTTAGCTCCTACAATGAGCAGTTCTTC
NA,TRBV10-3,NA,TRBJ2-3,CAISEGDTQYF,TGTGCCATCAGTGAAGGAGATACGCAGTATTTT
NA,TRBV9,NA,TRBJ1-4,CASSPLRVEEKLFF,TGTGCCAGCAGCCCCCTGAGGGTCGAAGAAAAACTGTTTTTT
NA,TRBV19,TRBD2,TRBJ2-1,CASSLLPGGNEQFF,TGTGCCAGTAGCCTCCTCCCGGGGGGCAATGAGCAGTTCTTC
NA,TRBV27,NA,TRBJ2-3,CASSFPIRGPTDTQYF,TGTGCCAGCAGTTTTCCGATCAGGGGCCCCACAGATACGCAGTATTTT
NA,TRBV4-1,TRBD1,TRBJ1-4,CASSGTGRTNEKLFF,TGCGCCAGCAGCGGGACAGGGAGGACTAATGAAAAACTGTTTTTT
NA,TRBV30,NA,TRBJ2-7,CAWSAGGTLSEQYF,TGTGCCTGGAGTGCAGGGGGGACCCTTTCCGAGCAGTACTTC
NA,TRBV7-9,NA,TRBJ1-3,CASSLGLEANTIYF,TGTGCCAGCAGCTTAGGACTCGAGGCAAACACCATATATTTT
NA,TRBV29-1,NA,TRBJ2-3,CSVEDRGDHLSSTDTQYF,TGCAGCGTTGAAGATCGAGGGGACCACCTTTCTAGCACAGATACGCAGTATTTT
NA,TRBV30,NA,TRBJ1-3,CAWSVGTFSGNTIYF,TGTGCCTGGAGTGTCGGCACCTTCTCTGGAAACACCATATATTTT